This TCR beta chain was identified in a study of siplizumab effects on memory and regulatory T cells. Repertoires were generated with immunoSEQ multiplex PCR, while TCRdb's copy carries only in-frame clones and drops some. The sample yields 94,000 or so clones, over 85% seen once. Study results and limitations: Fewer alloreactive sequences mapped to unstimulated CD4+ memory cells under siplizumab.

For this clone: Its antigen is unidentified.

The sample was CD8+ T cells sorted from blood. This TCR was sampled from a human donor in good health.

CDR3 loop: CASENSYEQYF. The CDR3 region has the DNA TGTGCCAGCGAGAACTCCTACGAGCAGTACTTC. The V call is TRBV6-1, the J call TRBJ2-7; no definite D call. Germline V gene sequence: CDR1 MNHNS, CDR2 SASEGT. Trimming took 8 bases from V and 0 from J, leaving 5 bases between them. The CDR3 runs 11 residues.